Presented here are 12 T cell receptor beta chains from one specimen sequenced in a study of T-cell reconstitution after alpha-beta-depleted transplantation in children. A TCRbeta library incorporating unique molecular identifiers was prepared. TCRdb re-called the PCR reads through MiXCR, storing one row per CDR3 protein. Counted here are hundreds of thousands of distinct CDR3 sequences, under 12% occurring once; the ten biggest clones make up less than 4.5%. Specimen: PBMCs from the stem cell graft donor, collected from the stem cell graft. Source of these receptors: a human donor who donated a stem cell graft to a child with acute myeloid leukemia.

In its sample, this clonotype was seen many times. The rearrangement links TRBV6-5 to TRBJ2-2; TRBD2 aligns across 9 bases. The CDR3 covers 16 residues. Germline V gene lookup returns CDR1 MNHEY and CDR2 SVGAGI. V lost 2 bases and J lost 1; bases outside the gene matches: 2. CDR3 coding DNA: TGTGCCAGCAGTTACGGACTAGCGAAGAACACCGGGGAGCTGTTTTTT. This codes for CASSYGLAKNTGELFF.

This clonotype appeared a few times. This chain connects TRBV30 to TRBJ2-5; a possible D gene is TRBD1 (6 bases). This CDR3 is built from 13 residues. Deletions cut 2 bases from V and 5 bases from J, with 12 bases between. Per germline, CDR1 GTSNPN and CDR2 SVGIG (reference sequence). CDR3 residues: CAWSSTGRETQYF. The CDR3 DNA reads as TGTGCCTGGAGTTCGACAGGACGGGAGACCCAGTACTTC.

This chain links TRBV30 with TRBJ2-1; 7 positions match TRBD1. Germline V gives CDR1 GTSNPN, CDR2 SVGIG (reference sequence). The CDR3 is 15 amino acids. J was trimmed by 4 bases and V by 1 base; bases with no gene match: 7. The CDR3 reads CAWSARRGQYNEQFF. In DNA form, the CDR3 reads TGTGCCTGGAGTGCCAGAAGGGGACAGTACAATGAGCAGTTCTTC.

V usage is TRBV29-1 and J usage is TRBJ2-1; 11 positions match TRBD2. The J segment lost 4 bases and the V segment lost 6 bases, leaving 5 bases of the junction unmatched. Germline V CDR1 and CDR2: SQVTM, ANQGSEA. The CDR3 has 14 residues. The CDR3 region is CSVASGRSYNEQFF. CDR3 bases: TGCAGCGTCGCTAGCGGGAGGTCTTACAATGAGCAGTTCTTC.

This clonotype was detected only a few times. The V gene is TRBV6-1, the J gene TRBJ2-1; TRBD2 agrees at 7 bases. Germline V lookup: CDR1 MNHNS, CDR2 SASEGT. The CDR3 loop spans 15 amino acids. With 7 bases clipped from V and 6 bases from J, the junction kept 12 bases outside the gene matches. CDR3 nucleotides: TGTGCCAGCACCCCGGGAGGACTAGGATTCAATGAGCAGTTCTTC. This sequence encodes CASTPGGLGFNEQFF.

V and J are TRBV12-3 or TRBV12-4 and TRBJ2-7, with TRBD2 matching 11 bases. With V trimmed by 5 bases and J by 6 bases, 12 bases remained unmatched. The CDR3 length is 16 residues. The CDR3 here is CASSVQTSGSGSEQYF. The CDR3 DNA follows: TGTGCCAGCAGTGTCCAAACTAGCGGGAGTGGGAGCGAGCAGTACTTC.

This clonotype was seen more than once but under ten times. The rearrangement joins TRBV28 to TRBJ1-1; unclear D gene. The length of the CDR3 is 15 residues. Germline CDR1 and CDR2: MDHEN and SYDVKM. Between the trimmed V and J ends, which lost 3 bases and 5 bases, there was a span of 16 bases. CDR3 protein: CASSFSTVPGTEAFF. CDR3 nucleotide sequence: TGTGCCAGCAGTTTCTCGACGGTTCCTGGTACTGAAGCTTTCTTT.

This chain connects TRBV3-1 to TRBJ2-1, with TRBD2 matching over 9 bases. CDR3 length: 16 residues. Germline-derived CDR1 and CDR2 are LGHDT and YNNKEL (reference sequence). Unmatched junction bases numbered 9, after V lost 2 bases and J lost 7 bases. The CDR3 DNA is TGTGCCAGCAGCCAATCCGGACTAGCGCCTTGGAATGAGCAGTTCTTC. Translated, it gives CASSQSGLAPWNEQFF.

This clonotype was detected only a few times. The chain carries TRBV7-2 and TRBJ2-3; TRBD2 aligns across 8 bases. The germline V gene has CDR1 SGHTA and CDR2 FQGNSA. This CDR3 has 17 amino acids. V trimming: 1 base; J trimming: 2 bases; junction bases outside the gene matches: 8. CDR3 nucleotide sequence: TGTGCCAGCAGCTTAGGGGGAGCGGGAGCTACCACAGATACGCAGTATTTT. Translated: CASSLGGAGATTDTQYF.

The chain is built from TRBV6-2 or TRBV6-3 and TRBJ2-1; 7 bases agree with TRBD1. This CDR3 is built from 15 residues. Per germline, CDR1 MNHEY and CDR2 SVGEGT. With V trimmed by 2 bases and J by 10 bases, 11 bases remained unmatched. In DNA, the CDR3 is TGTGCCAGCAGTTACGGGTCTAACCCGACAGGGGAGCAGTTCTTC. As protein: CASSYGSNPTGEQFF.

Ten or more counts support this clonotype. The rearrangement uses TRBV20-1 and TRBJ2-5; D not certain. This CDR3 contains 13 residues. CDR1 is DFQATT, CDR2 SNEGSKA, per germline (reference sequence). Trimming shortened V by 6 bases and J by 4 bases, and 15 bases separated the two germline ends. The CDR3, as DNA: TGCAGTGCCCCGCTGAGAGAGAGAGAGACCCAGTACTTC. It yields the protein CSAPLRERETQYF.

This clonotype has only a few counts. This sequence joins TRBV27 and TRBJ2-7; 8 bases agree with TRBD1. CDR1 and CDR2 (germline): MNHEY, SMNVEV (reference sequence). This CDR3 contains 14 residues. The ends lost 5 bases at V and 4 bases at J; junction bases unmatched: 7. CDR3 coding DNA: TGTGCCAGCAGTACGTGGGACAGGCCTTACGAGCAGTACTTC. Translated: CASSTWDRPYEQYF.